The 2 T cell receptor beta chains given below trace back to one sample, sequenced in a study of Ad26.COV2.S vaccination and SARS-CoV-2 variants. Data came from immunoSEQ multiplex PCR; TCRdb stores just in-frame clones and leaves some out. Altogether around 400,000 clones are present, around 90% being singletons, with the ten largest covering roughly an eighth. As for treatment: some 20 received Ad26.COV2.S at low or high dose, single or two shots; about 5 received placebo; per-sample allocation not given. Repertoires come from day 63 after the first vaccine or placebo injection. The source material was peripheral blood, sampled in a trial of Ad26.COV2.S vaccine versus placebo. These receptors came from a person between 18 and 59 years old who received the Ad26.COV2.S COVID-19 vaccine or a placebo.

The chain recombines TRBV7-6 with TRBJ2-4, with TRBD2 identical over 7 bases. Germline CDR1 SGHVS, CDR2 FNYEAQ. V trimming: 5 bases; J trimming: 0 bases; junction bases outside the gene matches: 19. This CDR3 is 20 amino acids long. The CDR3 here is CASSNPPGLTGAIAKNIQYF. DNA of the CDR3: TGTGCCAGCAGCAACCCTCCGGGACTAACGGGAGCGATAGCCAAAAACATTCAGTACTTC.

The J gene is TRBJ2-2, the V gene TRBV30; 11 positions match TRBD2. Germline trimming cut 7 bases from V and 4 bases from J; bases unmatched to any gene: 8. The CDR3 is 15 residues long. Germline V CDR1 and CDR2: GTSNPN, SVGIG (reference sequence). The CDR3 protein is CAFSTSGSSTGELFF. In DNA, the CDR3 is TGTGCCTTTTCAACTAGCGGGAGTAGCACCGGGGAGCTGTTTTTT.